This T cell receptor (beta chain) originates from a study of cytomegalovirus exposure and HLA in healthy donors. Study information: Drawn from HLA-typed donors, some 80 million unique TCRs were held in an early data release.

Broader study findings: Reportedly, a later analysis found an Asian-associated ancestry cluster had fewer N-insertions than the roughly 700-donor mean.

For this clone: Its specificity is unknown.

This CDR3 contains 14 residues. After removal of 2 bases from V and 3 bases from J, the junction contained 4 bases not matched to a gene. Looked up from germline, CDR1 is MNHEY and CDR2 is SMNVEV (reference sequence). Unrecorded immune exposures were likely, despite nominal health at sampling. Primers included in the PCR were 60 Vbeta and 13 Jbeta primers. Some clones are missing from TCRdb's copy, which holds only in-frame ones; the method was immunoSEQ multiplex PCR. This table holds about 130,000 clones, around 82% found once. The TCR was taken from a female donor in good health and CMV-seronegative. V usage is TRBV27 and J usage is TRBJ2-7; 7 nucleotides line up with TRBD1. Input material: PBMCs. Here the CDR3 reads CASSLRRDSYEQYF. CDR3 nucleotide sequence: TGTGCCAGCAGTTTACGCCGGGACAGCTACGAGCAGTACTTC.